The table lists the clone carrying this TCR beta chain with many counts. No antigen is known for it. TCRdb ran MiXCR on the reads and lists one entry per CDR3 protein. Among hundreds of thousands of distinct CDR3 sequences listed, about 9.2% were seen once. These data are taken from a study of T cell repertoires in cytomegalovirus infection. General observations from the study: Dominant in the ex vivo response were TCR beta clonotypes restricted by HLA-C and specific for CMV.

There are 16 residues in the CDR3. Unmatched junction bases numbered 2, after V lost 0 bases and J lost 3 bases. Germline V lookup: CDR1 MNHEY, CDR2 SVGAGI. The receptor was derived from a human donor in good health (CMV status not recorded). Some clones in this sample may be carry-over from other donors' samples. The sample taken for sequencing was PBMCs. The rearrangement uses TRBV6-5 and TRBJ2-1, with 10 bases lining up with TRBD2. The CDR3 loop is CASSYSSSGSYNEQFF. As DNA, the CDR3 is TGTGCCAGCAGTTACTCGTCTAGCGGGAGCTACAATGAGCAGTTCTTC.